This is a list of T cell receptor beta chains from one sample in a study of memory CD4+ T cells and cytomegalovirus serostatus. The table came from immunoSEQ multiplex PCR; TCRdb's copy has only in-frame clones and leaves some out. The sample carries about 59,000 clones, over 70% recorded once. The sample was memory CD4+ T cells from blood. The receptors were gathered from an adult in good health and CMV-seronegative. Some clones in this sample may be carry-over from other donors' samples. Both conserved end residues are part of each CDR3. A D gene is named only where the DNA matches it firmly. Expanded clones get a size class; other rows say once, few or many, or leave the size out.

few TRBJ1-5 TRBV6-1 NA CATGYQPQHF TGTGCCACAGGGTATCAGCCCCAGCATTTT
few TRBJ2-2 TRBV7-3 TRBD1 CASSSDRDGTGELFF TGTGCCAGCAGCTCTGACAGGGATGGGACCGGGGAGCTGTTTTTT
few TRBJ1-1 TRBV6-1 NA CASRIWGGDTEAFF TGTGCCAGCAGGATATGGGGAGGGGATACTGAAGCTTTCTTT
NA TRBJ2-1 TRBV18 NA CASSRDNEQFF TGTGCCAGCTCACGCGACAATGAGCAGTTCTTC
NA TRBJ2-2 TRBV4-2 NA CASSQDILITGELFF TGTGCCAGCAGCCAAGATATCCTGATCACCGGGGAGCTGTTTTTT
NA TRBJ2-7 TRBV28 NA CASSSPDGGRSYEQYF TGTGCCAGCAGTTCCCCGGACGGAGGGAGGTCCTACGAGCAGTACTTC
NA TRBJ2-3 TRBV4-2 NA CASSQDRVAAGSSTDTQYF TGTGCCAGCAGCCAAGACCGCGTGGCGGCGGGGTCTAGCACAGATACGCAGTATTTT
NA TRBJ2-4 TRBV6-5 NA CASSYAPPGTRGIQYF TGTGCCAGCAGTTATGCCCCGCCGGGGACGAGGGGTATTCAGTACTTC
NA TRBJ1-6 TRBV21-1 NA CASSRLSPESSYNSPLHF TGTGCCAGCAGTAGACTGTCCCCCGAGAGCTCCTATAATTCACCCCTCCACTTT
NA TRBJ2-7 TRBV5-6 NA CASSLASWYEQYF TGTGCCAGCAGCTTGGCTAGTTGGTACGAGCAGTACTTC
NA TRBJ2-5 TRBV5-1 TRBD1 CASSLAGQGVETQYF TGCGCCAGCAGCTTGGCCGGACAGGGGGTTGAGACCCAGTACTTC
NA TRBJ2-6 TRBV7-3 TRBD2 CASSLTNLAGGSGANVLTF TGTGCCAGCAGCTTAACGAATCTAGCGGGAGGGTCCGGGGCCAACGTCCTGACTTTC
NA TRBJ1-1 TRBV28 NA CASSLGARGTEAFF TGTGCCAGCAGTTTGGGGGCGCGGGGCACTGAAGCTTTCTTT
NA TRBJ1-1 TRBV5-1 NA CASSDRLNTEAFF TGCGCCAGCAGCGACAGGTTGAACACTGAAGCTTTCTTT
NA TRBJ2-5 TRBV5-5 TRBD1 CASSSQGAGETQYF TGTGCCAGCAGCTCACAGGGGGCAGGGGAGACCCAGTACTTC
once TRBJ2-7 TRBV18 TRBD2 CASSPRDYYYEQYF TGTGCCAGCTCACCAAGGGACTACTACTACGAGCAGTACTTC
NA TRBJ2-6 TRBV9 NA CASSVSGSSGANVLTF TGTGCCAGCAGCGTTTCAGGGAGCTCTGGGGCCAACGTCCTGACTTTC
NA TRBJ2-7 TRBV4-2 TRBD2 CASSQAGTSGPYEQYF TGTGCCAGCAGCCAGGCCGGGACTAGCGGACCCTACGAGCAGTACTTC
NA TRBJ1-2 TRBV7-9 NA CASSITGTEDFRGYTF TGTGCCAGCAGCATCACCGGGACGGAAGATTTTCGGGGCTACACCTTC
NA TRBJ1-6 TRBV6-5 NA CASSYVRGGSPLHF TGTGCCAGCAGTTACGTCAGGGGTGGTTCACCCCTCCACTTT
NA TRBJ1-2 TRBV7-2 NA CASSPITWGEGYTF TGTGCCAGCAGCCCAATCACATGGGGTGAGGGCTACACCTTC
NA TRBJ2-1 TRBV2 TRBD2 CASILAGHEQFF TGTGCCAGCATCCTAGCGGGCCATGAGCAGTTCTTC
once TRBJ2-3 TRBV2 NA CASSEAGRNTQYF TGTGCCAGCAGTGAAGCGGGGCGAAATACGCAGTATTTT
NA TRBJ2-1 TRBV14 NA CASSQDLEVNPNEQFF TGTGCCAGCAGCCAAGATCTAGAGGTTAACCCTAATGAGCAGTTCTTC
NA TRBJ1-4 TRBV6-5 NA CASSYTAGTPEKLFF TGTGCCAGCAGTTACACAGCAGGGACTCCTGAAAAACTGTTTTTT
NA TRBJ2-7 TRBV10-3 TRBD1 CAAKRGQGNEQYF TGTGCCGCAAAAAGGGGACAGGGGAACGAGCAGTACTTC
NA TRBJ1-4 TRBV4-1 NA CASSQGTVATNEKLFF TGCGCCAGCAGCCAAGGGACGGTCGCAACTAATGAAAAACTGTTTTTT
once TRBJ2-7 TRBV5-1 NA CASSPMPTSSYEQYF TGCGCCAGCAGCCCCATGCCTACTTCCTCCTACGAGCAGTACTTC